This T cell receptor (beta chain) appears in the sequencing data of a study of blood T cell repertoires in COVID-19. Study at large: COVID-19 samples from acute and convalescent phases originated in the United States, Italy and Spain.

In the original analysis: Amplification of reference gene primers provided the estimated nucleated cell counts. Assay used: immunoSEQ multiplex PCR; TCRdb lists only in-frame clones, some missing. V and J calls and clone size follow that table, whereas D and trimming were derived from the DNA. The sample yields roughly 77,000 clones, 88% seen once. V lost 4 bases, J lost 5 bases, and 2 bases stayed unmatched. This CDR3 is 13 amino acids long. Looked up from germline, CDR1 is SGHRS and CDR2 is YFSETQ. This TCR derives from a human donor in a cohort sampled during active COVID-19. The source material was peripheral blood. The chain couples TRBV5-1 to TRBJ2-5; 10 bases are a match to TRBD1. CDR3 coding DNA: TGCGCCAGCAGCGGACAGGGGGGGGAGACCCAGTACTTC. Its translation is CASSGQGGETQYF.